This T cell receptor (beta chain) was identified in a study of CD8+ T cells in alopecia areata. General observations from the study: Affected lesional scalp, above all in alopecia totalis/universalis, was more clonal than normal scalp. Sharing of TCR sequences between patients (possibly for HLA-related reasons) was less clear than in mice. On tofacitinib, scalp and blood still held many of the expanded lesional clones.

Following extraction, RNA underwent reverse transcription to cDNA, which served as the sequencing template. Assay used: immunoSEQ multiplex PCR; TCRdb lists only in-frame clones, some missing. The table records about 180,000 clones, approximately 59% of them present only once. Many counts were recorded for this clone. Its antigen is still unknown. Treatment specified: oral pan-JAK inhibitor, 5-10 mg twice daily. Peripheral blood and lesional scalp punch biopsies were taken from alopecia areata patients. Looked up from germline, CDR1 is MGHRA and CDR2 is YSYEKL. The V end lost 0 bases, the J end lost 5 bases, and 20 bases lay between the germline ends. This CDR3 comprises 18 residues.

V and J are TRBV4-1 and TRBJ2-1, with D maybe TRBD1 (6 bases). The sequence was collected from a human donor with alopecia areata. Sequencing was performed on CD4+ T cells sorted from blood, taken between weeks 55 and 70, from a patient treated with tofacitinib. The CDR3 region is CASSQDSPRTTGDNEQFF. The CDR3 DNA reads TGCGCCAGCAGCCAAGATAGTCCCAGAACGACAGGAGACAATGAGCAGTTCTTC.